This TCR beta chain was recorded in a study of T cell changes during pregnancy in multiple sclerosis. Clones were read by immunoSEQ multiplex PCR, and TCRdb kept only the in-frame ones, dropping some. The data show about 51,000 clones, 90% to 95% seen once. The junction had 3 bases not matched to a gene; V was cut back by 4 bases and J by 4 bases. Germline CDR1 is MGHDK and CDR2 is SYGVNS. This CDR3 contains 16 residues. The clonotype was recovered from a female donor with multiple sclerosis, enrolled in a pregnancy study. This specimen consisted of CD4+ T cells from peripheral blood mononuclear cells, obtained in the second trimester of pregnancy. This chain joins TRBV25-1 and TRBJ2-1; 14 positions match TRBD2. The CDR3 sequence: CASSGTSGGLYNEQFF. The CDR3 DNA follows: TGTGCCAGCAGTGGGACTAGCGGGGGGTTATACAATGAGCAGTTCTTC.